This T cell receptor beta chain was sequenced during a study of PD-L1 blockade in urothelial cancer. Study-level background: Patients started atezolizumab in the mid-2010s, 1,200 mg intravenously every 3 weeks. Study-level points and caveats: At the 3-week point, tumor-associated blood clones expanded more in durable-benefit patients. A below-median TCR clonality in blood before treatment predicted better survival.

In germline, CDR1 is SGHAT, CDR2 FQDESV (reference sequence). The CDR3 loop spans 13 amino acids. With 6 bases removed from V and 9 bases from J, the gap between germline ends came to 15 bases. Some clones are missing from TCRdb's copy, which holds only in-frame ones; the method was immunoSEQ multiplex PCR. This table has over 25,000 clones, 79% appearing once. The time point was: peripheral blood 6 weeks after treatment start. This clone appeared a few times. The antigen is unknown. The rearrangement joins TRBV11-1 to TRBJ2-1, with D possibly TRBD1 on 5 matching bases. The material was PBMCs, obtained around atezolizumab (anti-PD-L1) treatment. The TCR was taken from a man in his 70s with urothelial cancer. CDR3: CASSPTGTGEQFF. The CDR3 DNA reads TGTGCCAGCAGTCCTACAGGTACGGGTGAGCAGTTCTTC.